A selection of T cell receptor beta chains follows, all from one sample in a study of blood T cells in healthy people across ages. MiXCR, run by TCRdb on the 5' RACE reads, gives a single entry per CDR3 protein. The profile shows roughly 1,300,000 distinct CDR3 sequences, roughly 59% of them singletons. Sample: blood. Receptors were obtained from a man younger than 35 in good health. CDR3s leave out the opening cysteine and the closing phenylalanine or tryptophan.

cdr3_aa v_call cdr3_length j_call
ASSSPGQGWGNEQF TRBV12-3/TRBV12-4 14 TRBJ2-1
ASSDTGRGINEQY TRBV2 13 TRBJ2-7
ASAPEFWNEQY TRBV4-2 11 TRBJ2-7
ASTNTLGSYEQY TRBV7-2 12 TRBJ2-7
ASTSTSGGFYEQY TRBV7-2 13 TRBJ2-7
ASSHSSTGDTQY TRBV6-5 12 TRBJ2-3
ASSLRDRYFEQY TRBV14 12 TRBJ2-7
ASSPQGTLYEQY TRBV3-1 12 -
SATQGQGLGEQY TRBV20-1 12 TRBJ2-7
ASMGTSGIEQF TRBV25-1 11 TRBJ2-1
SAESGLSPQNIQY TRBV20-1 13 TRBJ2-4
ASSNGPLAKETQY TRBV4-1 13 TRBJ2-5
ASSQDRWGTYEQS TRBV4-1 13 TRBJ2-1
ASSFDRVLTEAF TRBV5-6 12 TRBJ1-1
SAVAPGDPTLETQY TRBV29-1 14 TRBJ2-5
ASSQPFFGSEQY TRBV4-1 12 -
ASSGDFSYEQY TRBV27 11 TRBJ2-7
ATSSYSDTQY TRBV15 10 TRBJ2-3
ASRGSVGTEAF TRBV27 11 TRBJ1-1
ASRSTGYSNQPQH TRBV12-3/TRBV12-4 13 TRBJ1-5
ASSLEAGSHQISEKLF TRBV28 16 TRBJ1-4
SASMASRRLLYNEQF TRBV20-1 15 TRBJ2-1
SARDERIYNEQF TRBV20-1 12 TRBJ2-1
ASSPGQGRRKTQY TRBV12-3/TRBV12-4 13 TRBJ2-5
ASRRLAGAIAQF TRBV12-3/TRBV12-4 12 TRBJ2-1
ASSREDRSYEQY TRBV5-1 12 TRBJ2-7
SAIIPDTQY TRBV20-1 9 TRBJ2-3
ASSSPSGGVSRNEQF TRBV7-9 15 TRBJ2-1
ASSSSGPEETQY TRBV7-7 12 -
ASSSRVSNSGANVLT TRBV7-2 15 TRBJ2-6
ASSFFSGYEQY TRBV28 11 TRBJ2-7
ASSWGIGGNEQF TRBV6-2/TRBV6-3 12 TRBJ2-1
ASSLRASTEAF TRBV4-1 11 TRBJ1-1
ASSPHRDRQKYEQY TRBV7-9 14 -
ASSQDPYYPGQGTTNEKLF TRBV4-3 19 TRBJ1-4
ASSHRFGCGYT TRBV4-2 11 TRBJ1-2
AISEDRDRDHEQY TRBV10-3 13 TRBJ2-7